This TCR beta chain was documented in a study of T cell responses to AZD1222 COVID-19 vaccine. The repertoire was sequenced with immunoSEQ multiplex PCR; TCRdb's copy has only in-frame clones and lacks some. The sample contains fewer than 110,000 clones, 70% to 90% of which appear only once. CDR3 length: 14 residues. The V gene's germline CDR1 is SGDLS and CDR2 YYNGEE. V was clipped by 4 bases and J by 5 bases; unmatched bases: 7. Overall study findings and caveats: Recipients of AZD1222 seropositive at baseline numbered only 5 or 6.

A word on this clone: Its antigen is still unknown.

V and J are TRBV9 and TRBJ1-1, with 8 bases that match TRBD1. This TCR was recovered from an adult who received the AZD1222 COVID-19 vaccine. The starting material was peripheral blood, obtained 28 days after the second AZD1222 dose. In DNA, the CDR3 is TGTGCCAGCAGCCCAGGACAGGGTTATACTGAAGCTTTCTTT. It codes for CASSPGQGYTEAFF.